Below, 24 T cell receptor beta chains from the same sample are listed, as sequenced in a study of CD8+CD57+ T cells in acquired aplastic anemia. Researchers used genomic DNA as the template to profile TCR beta VDJ and CDR3. Using its own MiXCR run on the reads, TCRdb lists one record per CDR3 protein. The data contain around 180,000 distinct CDR3 sequences, about 64% of them singletons. The sequenced sample was sorted CD4+, CD8+, or CD8+CD57+ T cells (not recorded which) from PBMCs. These receptors came from a human donor with severe aplastic anemia or a healthy control (not recorded which).

The table lists this clonotype with many counts. The genes are TRBV5-1 and TRBJ2-7, with a weak D call TRBD1 (5 bases). This CDR3 has 14 amino acids. CDR1 SGHRS and CDR2 YFSETQ come from the germline V gene. Trimming cost V 4 bases and J 1 base, with 12 bases left between them. The CDR3 is CASSPPDNSYEQYF. For the CDR3, the DNA is TGCGCCAGCAGCCCCCCGGACAATTCCTACGAGCAGTACTTC.

At least ten counts were recorded for this clonotype. This rearrangement joins TRBV29-1 to TRBJ1-1, with a possible D match to TRBD1 (5 bases). Germline lookup yields CDR1 SQVTM and CDR2 ANQGSEA. CDR3 length: 11 amino acids. Trimming left V 7 bases short and J 0 bases short, with 6 bases between. The CDR3 nucleotides read TGCAGCGGAGGGGTGAACACTGAAGCTTTCTTT. Residues: CSGGVNTEAFF.

This rearrangement joins TRBV7-3 to TRBJ2-2; no clear D. CDR1 and CDR2 from the germline V gene are SGHTA and FQGTGA. The CDR3 contains 11 residues. Trimming removed 5 bases at V and 11 bases at J, with 9 bases between. As DNA, the CDR3 is TGTGCCAGCAGCCCTAACCAAGAGCTGTTTTTT. Amino acid sequence: CASSPNQELFF.

To note about this clonotype: This may come from a read error, since a much larger clone is one base off. The rearrangement links TRBV6-1 to TRBJ1-1; TRBD1 agrees at 8 bases. The CDR3 has 16 residues. Germline CDR1 MNHNS, CDR2 SASEGT. The CDR3 spells CASSYSIGQGSAEASF. The CDR3 DNA reads TGTGCCAGCAGTTACTCGATCGGACAGGGAAGTGCTGAAGCTTCCTTT.

The V gene is TRBV20-1, the J gene TRBJ2-7, with TRBD1 matching over 7 bases. Germline V CDR1 and CDR2: DFQATT, SNEGSKA (reference sequence). The CDR3 spans 16 residues. Unmatched junction bases numbered 14, after V lost 4 bases and J lost 2 bases. The CDR3 here is CSAIEPIGTVPYEQYF. The CDR3 nucleotides read TGCAGTGCTATTGAGCCAATCGGGACAGTCCCCTACGAGCAGTACTTC.

V gene TRBV7-3 combines with J gene TRBJ1-2; TRBD1 matches 9 bases. V gave up 4 bases and J gave up 6 bases; unmatched junction bases: 6. Germline V gene sequence: CDR1 SGHTA, CDR2 FQGTGA. The CDR3 has 14 residues. Here the CDR3 reads CASSSGTGQDGYTF. CDR3 sequence (DNA): TGTGCCAGCAGCTCCGGGACAGGGCAAGATGGCTACACCTTC.

This clonotype was counted a few times. The genes are TRBV29-1 and TRBJ1-4, with D possibly being TRBD1 (6 bases). The CDR3 totals 13 residues. Germline lookup yields CDR1 SQVTM and CDR2 ANQGSEA. Between the trimmed V and J ends, which lost 7 bases and 10 bases, there was a span of 19 bases. The chain's CDR3 is CSAEGRARGKLFF. DNA for the CDR3: TGCAGCGCCGAGGGCAGGGCCAGGGGAAAACTGTTTTTT.

The J gene is TRBJ2-7, the V gene TRBV20-1; TRBD1 might be the D (6 bases). The ends were cut back, 5 bases at V and 3 bases at J, with 20 bases in the middle. CDR3 length equals 15 residues. Germline CDR1 and CDR2: DFQATT and SNEGSKA (reference sequence). The DNA of the CDR3 is TGCAGTGCTCGTGTCCCGCAGGGGTACGACTACGAGCAGTACTTC. Translation: CSARVPQGYDYEQYF.

The table lists this clonotype with a few counts. The rearrangement uses TRBV9 and TRBJ1-4; D is unresolved. This CDR3 contains 14 residues. V shed 5 bases and J shed 7 bases, with 15 bases lying between them. Germline CDR1 SGDLS, CDR2 YYNGEE. As DNA, the CDR3 is TGTGCCAGCAGTTTAGAGGCATTTAGTGAAAAACTGTTTTTT. Translation gives CASSLEAFSEKLFF.

In the case of this clonotype: A read error may explain this, as a much larger clone is one base away. The chain carries TRBV4-1 and TRBJ2-2, with D unclear. The CDR3 loop spans 14 amino acids. V was cut by 0 bases and J by 6 bases, with 8 bases left in between. The germline CDR1 and CDR2 sequences are MGHRA and YSYEKL. The CDR3 DNA is TGCGCCAGCAGCCAAGAGGGGTCTTCCGGGGAGCTGTTTTTT. Amino acids: CASSQEGSSGELFF.

This chain uses TRBV3-1 with TRBJ1-6, with D uncertain. V was trimmed by 1 base and J by 5 bases, leaving 6 bases between them. The germline V gene has CDR1 LGHDT and CDR2 YNNKEL (reference sequence). This CDR3 is 14 amino acids long. The CDR3 DNA follows: TGTGCCAGCAGCCAAGTGGAGAATAATTCACCCCTCCACTTT. It codes for CASSQVENNSPLHF. Supplemented by reference TRBV3-1 and TRBJ1-6, the full variable domain reads DTAVSQTPKYLVTQMGNDKSIKCEQNLGHDTMYWYKQDSKKFLKIMFSYNNKELIINETVPNRFSPKSPDKAHLNLHINSLELGDSAVYFCASSQVENNSPLHFGNGTRLTVT.

The rearrangement uses TRBV29-1 and TRBJ1-2; D remains unclear. This CDR3 has 14 residues. From germline, CDR1 is SQVTM and CDR2 ANQGSEA. Trimming took 1 base from V and 0 from J, leaving 9 bases between them. CDR3 nucleotide sequence: TGCAGCGTTGAAGGTTGGCCCGCTAACTATGGCTACACCTTC. Translated: CSVEGWPANYGYTF.

The V and J genes are TRBV12-3 or TRBV12-4 and TRBJ2-3; D tentatively reads TRBD1 or TRBD2 (5 bases each). The germline V and J ends were trimmed by 6 bases and 2 bases, with 12 bases remaining between them. The CDR3 loop spans 14 amino acids. CDR3 amino acids: CASRLRGTTDTQYF. CDR3 nucleotides: TGTGCCAGCAGGCTCCGAGGGACCACAGATACGCAGTATTTT.

The chain is built from TRBV6-1 and TRBJ2-7; 10 positions agree with TRBD1. The ends lost 8 bases at V and 2 bases at J; junction bases unmatched: 9. Germline loops: CDR1 MNHNS, CDR2 SASEGT. This CDR3 is 15 amino acids long. CDR3 sequence (DNA): TGTGCCAGCGACGCGTTGGACAGGGGGGCCTACGAGCAGTACTTC. Translating it yields CASDALDRGAYEQYF.

The rearrangement uses TRBV10-3 and TRBJ2-7; 8 nucleotides agree with TRBD1. Unmatched junction bases numbered 10, after V lost 1 base and J lost 5 bases. This CDR3 is built from 16 residues. CDR1 and CDR2 from the germline V gene are ENHRY and SYGVKD. In nucleotides, the CDR3 is TGTGCCATCAGTGAGTTTGGCCCGGGACAGGTCCACGAGCAGTACTTC. Residues: CAISEFGPGQVHEQYF.

The CDR3 sequence is CASSSDRASDIQYF. The CDR3 DNA sequence: TGTGCCAGCAGCTCCGACAGGGCAAGTGACATTCAGTACTTC. The rearrangement joins TRBV7-9 to TRBJ2-4; 7 nucleotides match TRBD1. The germline V gene has CDR1 SEHNR and CDR2 FQNEAQ (reference sequence). V trimming: 4 bases; J trimming: 8 bases; junction bases outside the gene matches: 8. The CDR3 is 14 residues long.

The V and J genes are TRBV19 and TRBJ2-7, with 8 positions matching TRBD1. This CDR3 comprises 15 residues. The germline CDR1 and CDR2 sequences are LNHDA and SQIVND (reference sequence). V dropped 5 bases and J dropped 4; count of bases not matched to a gene: 10. CDR3 nucleotides: TGTGCCAGTAGTTCCCCGGGACAGGCCCTTTACGAGCAGTACTTC. Translated: CASSSPGQALYEQYF.

The J gene is TRBJ2-7, the V gene TRBV9; D tentatively reads TRBD1 or TRBD2 (6 bases each). The CDR3 has 15 residues. The V end was cut by 1 base, the J end by 4 bases, with 15 bases between. Germline V lookup: CDR1 SGDLS, CDR2 YYNGEE. CDR3 DNA sequence: TGTGCCAGCAGCGTACGGTGGGGGGCGGCTTACGAGCAGTACTTC. It translates to CASSVRWGAAYEQYF.

Points on this clonotype: One end of the junction fails to match germline, which may point to a read error. The rearrangement links TRBV2 to TRBJ2-7, with TRBD2 matching over 7 bases. CDR1 is SNHLY and CDR2 is FYNNEI in the germline V gene. CDR3 size: 15 residues. DNA of the CDR3: TGCGCCAGCAGCCACGAAGCGGGGAATACCTACGAGCAGTACTTC. Residues: CASSHEAGNTYEQYF. Complete variable domain (other parts from reference TRBV2 and TRBJ2-7): EPEVTQTPSHQVTQMGQEVILRCVPISNHLYFYWYRQILGQKVEFLVSFYNNEISEKSEIFDDQFSVERPDGSNFTLKIRSTKLEDSAMYFCASSHEAGNTYEQYFGPGTRLTVT.

J is TRBJ2-2 and V is TRBV19; 13 nucleotides match TRBD2. The germline CDR1 and CDR2 sequences are LNHDA and SQIVND (reference sequence). The CDR3 totals 16 residues. V trimming: 6 bases; J trimming: 1 base; junction bases outside the gene matches: 2. CDR3 loop: CASRGLAGQNTGELFF. The CDR3 nucleotides are TGTGCCAGTAGGGGACTAGCGGGACAGAACACCGGGGAGCTGTTTTTT. Drawing the rest from reference TRBV19 and TRBJ2-2, the complete variable domain is DGGITQSPKYLFRKEGQNVTLSCEQNLNHDAMYWYRQDPGQGLRLIYYSQIVNDFQKGDIAEGYSVSREKKESFPLTVTSAQKNPTAFYLCASRGLAGQNTGELFFGEGSRLTVL.

V is TRBV4-2 and J is TRBJ2-5, with 7 bases matching TRBD2. V trimming: 4 bases; J trimming: 11 bases; junction bases outside the gene matches: 19. In germline, CDR1 is LGHNA, CDR2 YNFKEQ. The CDR3 has 16 amino acids. CDR3 sequence reads: CASSPLVAGEHNEQYF. In DNA form, the CDR3 reads TGTGCCAGCAGCCCCCTAGTGGCGGGGGAGCACAATGAGCAGTACTTC.

This chain joins TRBV11-3 and TRBJ1-5; D ambiguous. The CDR3 has 13 residues. The germline gives CDR1 SGHNT, CDR2 YENEEA. The V end lost 5 bases, the J end lost 5 bases, and 10 bases lay between the germline ends. The CDR3 region has the DNA TGTGCCAGCAGCCCCTCTAAGCATCAGCCCCAGCATTTT. This encodes CASSPSKHQPQHF.

This clonotype was detected many times. V gene TRBV4-3 combines with J gene TRBJ1-1; D might be TRBD1 (5 bases). This CDR3 comprises 15 residues. Germline assignment: CDR1 LGHNA and CDR2 YSLEER. V lost 3 bases and J 0 bases, leaving 11 bases between the germline ends. CDR3 sequence reads: CASSQLGLLNTEAFF. For the CDR3, the DNA is TGCGCCAGCAGCCAGCTGGGACTCCTGAACACTGAAGCTTTCTTT.

V is TRBV7-9 and J is TRBJ1-2, with unresolved D. This CDR3 spans 12 amino acids. Trimming shortened V by 8 bases and J by 4 bases, and 11 bases separated the two germline ends. Germline CDR1 and CDR2: SEHNR and FQNEAQ (reference sequence). DNA of the CDR3: TGTGCCAGCGGCGAAAACAGCTATGGCTACACCTTC. The encoded protein is CASGENSYGYTF. Together with reference TRBV7-9 and TRBJ1-2, the CDR3 gives the full variable domain: DTGVSQNPRHKITKRGQNVTFRCDPISEHNRLYWYRQTLGQGPEFLTYFQNEAQLEKSRLLSDRFSAERPKGSFSTLEIQRTEQGDSAMYLCASGENSYGYTFGSGTRLTVV.